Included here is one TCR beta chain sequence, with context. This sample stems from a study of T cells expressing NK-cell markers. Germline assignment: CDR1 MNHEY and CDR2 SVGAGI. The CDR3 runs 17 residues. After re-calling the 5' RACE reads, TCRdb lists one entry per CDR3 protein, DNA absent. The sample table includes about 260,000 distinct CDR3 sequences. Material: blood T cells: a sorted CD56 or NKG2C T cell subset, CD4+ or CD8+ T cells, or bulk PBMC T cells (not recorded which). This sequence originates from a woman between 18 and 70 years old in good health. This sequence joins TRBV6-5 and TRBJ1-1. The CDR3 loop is CASSYSLGARGGTEAFF.